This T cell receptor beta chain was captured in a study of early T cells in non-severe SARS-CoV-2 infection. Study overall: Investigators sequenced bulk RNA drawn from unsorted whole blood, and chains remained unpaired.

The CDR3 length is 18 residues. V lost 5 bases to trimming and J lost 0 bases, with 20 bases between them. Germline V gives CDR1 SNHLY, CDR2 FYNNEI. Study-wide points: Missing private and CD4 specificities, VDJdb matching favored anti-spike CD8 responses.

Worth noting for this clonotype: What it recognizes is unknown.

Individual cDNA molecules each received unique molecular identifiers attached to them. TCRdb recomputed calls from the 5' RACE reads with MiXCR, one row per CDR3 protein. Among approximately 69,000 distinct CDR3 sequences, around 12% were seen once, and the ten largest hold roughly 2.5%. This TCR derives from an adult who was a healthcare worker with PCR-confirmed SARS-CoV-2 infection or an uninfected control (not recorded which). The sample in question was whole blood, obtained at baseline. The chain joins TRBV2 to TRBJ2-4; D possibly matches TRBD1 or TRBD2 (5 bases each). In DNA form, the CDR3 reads TGTGCCAGCAGTCGGGACCCCGGGACCCCACAAGCCAAAAACATTCAGTACTTC. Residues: CASSRDPGTPQAKNIQYF.